The rows below give T cell receptor beta chains drawn from one sample of a study of blood T cell repertoires in COVID-19. TCRdb's table, derived via immunoSEQ multiplex PCR, lists solely in-frame clones and lacks some. The sample lists about 99,000 clones; over 65% were seen once. The specimen sequenced was peripheral blood. The receptors derive from a human donor in a cohort sampled during active COVID-19. Both conserved end residues are part of each CDR3. The order of the fields is clone size, J gene, V gene, D gene, CDR3 length, CDR3 DNA, CDR3 protein. A D gene is named only where the DNA matches it firmly. Clone size is stated in some rows and not others, as once, few, many or a class when expanded.

>NA|TRBJ2-1|TRBV4-3|TRBD1|15
TGCGCCAGCAGCCAGCGGGACAGGGGCTACAATGAGCAGTTCTTC
CASSQRDRGYNEQFF
>NA|TRBJ1-6|TRBV19|NA|15
TGTGCCAGTAGAAGTGGCGGGGGAAATAATTCACCCCTCCACTTT
CASRSGGGNNSPLHF
>NA|TRBJ2-7|TRBV5-4|TRBD2|14
TGTGCCAGCAGCTTGGAGCGGGGGAGGGGCGAGCAGTACTTC
CASSLERGRGEQYF
>NA|TRBJ1-1|TRBV7-8|NA|15
TGTGCCAGCAGCAAGTGGGCAGGCATGAACACTGAAGCTTTCTTT
CASSKWAGMNTEAFF
>NA|TRBJ1-5|TRBV6-1|TRBD1|16
TGTGCCAGCAGTGTGTCAGGGGGCGAAGGGAATCAGCCCCAGCATTTT
CASSVSGGEGNQPQHF
>NA|TRBJ1-2|TRBV7-3|NA|14
TGTGCCAGCAGCCCAGCGGGTCTGCCCTATGGCTACACCTTC
CASSPAGLPYGYTF
>NA|TRBJ1-6|TRBV18|TRBD1|16
TGTGCCAGCTCACAGGACAGGGTGTCCTATAATTCACCCCTCCACTTT
CASSQDRVSYNSPLHF
>NA|TRBJ1-6|TRBV5-8|NA|15
TGTGCCAGCAGCCCGGACGGGCGGGGGGGGTCACCCCTCCACTTT
CASSPDGRGGSPLHF
>NA|TRBJ1-2|TRBV6-5|NA|14
TGTGCCAGCAGTTCGAGGGAGGGACCTTTCGGCTACACCTTC
CASSSREGPFGYTF
>NA|TRBJ1-2|TRBV5-1|NA|14
TGCGCCAGCAGCCCCGGACAGAACAACTATGGCTACACCTTC
CASSPGQNNYGYTF
>NA|TRBJ2-1|TRBV5-1|NA|14
TGCGCCAGCACTCCCCGGGCCGGGGGCAATGAGCAGTTCTTC
CASTPRAGGNEQFF
>NA|TRBJ2-7|TRBV7-6|TRBD2|15
TGTGCCAGCAGCTTAGGAAGCGGGGGGGCGTACGAGCAGTACTTC
CASSLGSGGAYEQYF
>NA|TRBJ2-7|TRBV19|TRBD1|16
TGTGCCAGTAGTATCCTCTCCGGGACAGGCTCCTACGAGCAGTACTTC
CASSILSGTGSYEQYF
>NA|TRBJ1-2|TRBV5-1|TRBD1|13
TGCGCCAGCAGCTTGGGACAGGGTAATGGCTACACCTTC
CASSLGQGNGYTF
>NA|TRBJ1-5|TRBV4-3|TRBD1|14
TGCGCCAGCAGCCAAGGACAGGGAGGCCAGCCCCAGCATTTT
CASSQGQGGQPQHF
>NA|TRBJ2-3|TRBV6-4|NA|15
TGTGCCAGCAGTGCAGGGGCGCGGGGCACAGATACGCAGTATTTT
CASSAGARGTDTQYF
>few|TRBJ1-1|TRBV6-6|NA|14
TGTGCCAGCAGCAACAGGGTTAGGGGCACTGAAGCTTTCTTT
CASSNRVRGTEAFF
>NA|TRBJ2-7|TRBV2|TRBD1|15
TGTGCCAGCCAAGTGGGACAGGGATCCCCCTACGAGCAGTACTTC
CASQVGQGSPYEQYF
>NA|TRBJ1-2|TRBV18|NA|16
TGTGCCAGCTCGCCAGGAGGGATCCCAGCTAACTATGGCTACACCTTC
CASSPGGIPANYGYTF
>once|TRBJ1-2|TRBV5-6|NA|14
TGTGCCAGCAGCTTGAGAAGGGGATCCAATGGCTACACCTTC
CASSLRRGSNGYTF
>NA|TRBJ1-2|TRBV19|NA|13
TGTGCCAGTACCGCCGGCGGTAGCTATGGCTACACCTTC
CASTAGGSYGYTF
>NA|TRBJ1-2|TRBV7-9|NA|13
TGTGCCAGCAGCTTAGCCAATACGGATGGCTACACCTTC
CASSLANTDGYTF
>NA|TRBJ2-6|TRBV18|NA|18
TGTGCCAGCTCACCACTGGGGCCCGGGGGCTCTGGGGCCAACGTCCTGACTTTC
CASSPLGPGGSGANVLTF
>NA|TRBJ2-1|TRBV7-9|NA|12
TGTGCCAGCAGTACTCGGAGTACTGAGCAGTTCTTC
CASSTRSTEQFF
>once|TRBJ1-5|TRBV2|TRBD1|13
TGTGCCAGCGAGGGACAGGGGTCAGGGGCCCAGCATTTT
CASEGQGSGAQHF